This TCR beta chain was recorded in a study of cytomegalovirus exposure and HLA in healthy donors. The study's findings and limits: Previously analyzed data showed that most TCR beta V segments were productive at a frequency of about 87% or about 30%. The study recorded about 150 TCR beta chains that were cytomegalovirus-associated. Sequence variants that were highly shared formed a cluster that was likely a sequencing artifact.

For this clone: Its antigen is unidentified.

Germline CDR1 SGHRS, CDR2 YFSETQ. V was clipped by 4 bases and J by 4 bases; unmatched bases: 17. The CDR3 contains 18 residues. The donors comprised healthy bone marrow donors. The PCR had 60 Vbeta and 13 Jbeta primers. Measured with immunoSEQ multiplex PCR; TCRdb has only the in-frame clones, and not every one. The table has over 150,000 clones, over 70% seen once. The V call is TRBV5-1, the J call TRBJ2-5; 9 positions match TRBD1. Sequences were obtained from PBMCs. The receptor was isolated from a man aged 25 to 45 in good health and CMV-seronegative. As DNA, the CDR3 is TGCGCCAGCAGCCTCCGAATAATAACAGGGGGCGACGGAGAGACCCAGTACTTC. It is translated as CASSLRIITGGDGETQYF.